These T cell receptor beta chains were read from a single sample in a study of T-cell reconstitution after alpha-beta-depleted transplantation in children. A single record per CDR3 protein comes from TCRdb applying MiXCR to the PCR reads. In the table there are about 460,000 distinct CDR3 sequences, approximately 12% of which are singletons. Source: PBMCs from the stem cell graft donor, taken from the stem cell graft. These receptors all come from a human donor who donated a stem cell graft to a child with combined immunodeficiency. CDR3s include the opening cysteine and the closing phenylalanine or tryptophan. D genes are given only for firm matches. Not all rows give a size; the values are once, few, many and, for expanded clones, a class.

>many|TRBV6-1|TRBJ1-2|TRBD1
CASSVTGESGYGYTF
TGTGCCAGCAGTGTGACAGGGGAGAGCGGCTATGGCTACACCTTC
>-|TRBV7-3|TRBJ2-2|-
CASSSISLGGRNTGELFF
TGTGCCAGCAGCTCGATATCCTTAGGGGGTCGGAACACCGGGGAGCTGTTTTTT
>-|TRBV7-2|TRBJ2-7|-
CASSLNVGEQYF
TGTGCCAGCAGCTTAAACGTCGGCGAGCAGTACTTC
>many|TRBV12-3/TRBV12-4|TRBJ2-3|-
CASSWGRFTDTQYF
TGTGCCAGCAGTTGGGGCAGGTTCACAGATACGCAGTATTTT
>-|TRBV6-1|TRBJ2-2|TRBD2
CASSEARTRAGELFF
TGTGCCAGCAGTGAAGCTAGGACTAGGGCCGGGGAGCTGTTTTTT
>many|TRBV7-9|TRBJ2-1|TRBD1
CASGWTGDEQFF
TGTGCCAGCGGCTGGACAGGGGATGAGCAGTTCTTC
>few|TRBV5-1|TRBJ2-5|TRBD1
CASSLFRQGETQYF
TGCGCCAGCAGCTTGTTTAGACAGGGCGAGACCCAGTACTTC
>many|TRBV9|TRBJ2-1|-
CASSPREKGYNEQFF
TGTGCCAGCAGCCCTCGGGAGAAGGGGTACAATGAGCAGTTCTTC
>few|TRBV27|TRBJ2-7|-
CASSLIGGGYEQYF
TGTGCCAGCAGTTTAATAGGTGGGGGCTACGAGCAGTACTTC
>few|TRBV10-3|TRBJ2-1|-
CATKGLRGQFF
TGTGCCACTAAGGGTCTTAGGGGGCAGTTCTTC